The 28 T cell receptor beta chains below come from one sample, sequenced in a study of cytotoxic CD8 clonotypes in ibrutinib-treated CLL. Sequenced by immunoSEQ multiplex PCR; TCRdb stores in-frame clones only, minus some. The table has more than 9,000 clones, approximately 67% seen once. The starting material was PBMCs, obtained before ibrutinib treatment. The source of these receptors is a human donor with chronic lymphocytic leukemia.

This chain links TRBV5-4 with TRBJ1-2, with D possibly TRBD1 on 5 matching bases. Looked up from germline, CDR1 is SGHNT and CDR2 is YYREEE (reference sequence). This CDR3 region has 14 residues. Trimming shortened V by 0 bases and J by 0 bases, and 6 bases separated the two germline ends. The CDR3 reads CASSLGGTNYGYTF. The CDR3 nucleotides are TGTGCCAGCAGCTTGGGGGGGACTAACTATGGCTACACCTTC.

This clone turned up a few times. The rearrangement uses TRBV18 and TRBJ1-2; D possibly corresponds to TRBD1 (6 bases). Germline CDR1 reads KGHSH; CDR2 reads LQKENI. With 3 bases removed from V and 0 bases from J, the gap between germline ends came to 14 bases. The CDR3 loop spans 16 amino acids. The CDR3 spells CASSPRGGEANYGYTF. In nucleotides, the CDR3 is TGTGCCAGCTCACCGAGGGGGGGTGAAGCTAACTATGGCTACACCTTC.

The chain uses TRBV10-2 and TRBJ2-1, with 11 bases matching TRBD2. This CDR3 comprises 12 residues. The V and J ends lost 10 bases and 10 bases, in that order; junction bases with no gene match: 6. CDR1 and CDR2 from the germline V gene are WSHSY and SAAADI. CDR3 DNA sequence: TGCGCCACCTCGGGACTAGCGGAAGAGCAGTTCTTC. This codes for CATSGLAEEQFF.

This clone was seen a single time. The chain couples TRBV2 to TRBJ1-5; D remains ambiguous. CDR3 length equals 14 residues. V lost 4 bases to trimming and J lost 1 base, with 8 bases between them. Germline assignment: CDR1 SNHLY and CDR2 FYNNEI. In nucleotides, the CDR3 is TGTGCCAGCAGTGCAGACACGAGCAATCAGCCCCAGCATTTT. Encoded protein: CASSADTSNQPQHF.

This clone was seen only a few times. This rearrangement joins TRBV5-8 to TRBJ1-2; 8 bases agree with TRBD1. CDR3 size: 13 residues. V shed 5 bases and J 7 bases; nucleotides not matched to a gene: 7. In germline, CDR1 is SGHTS, CDR2 YDEGEE. The CDR3, as DNA: TGTGCCAGCAGGGGCGCAGGGGGCGGTGGCTACACCTTC. This codes for CASRGAGGGGYTF.

Only one count was recorded for this clone. V usage is TRBV11-2 and J usage is TRBJ1-1; 7 bases are shared with TRBD1. The CDR3 runs to 15 residues. Trimming at V came to 4 bases and at J to 6 bases, leaving 11 bases not matched to a gene. Per germline, CDR1 SGHAT and CDR2 FQNNGV. As DNA, the CDR3 is TGTGCCAGCAGCTCCGCCCCGACAGGGTCAGCTGAAGCTTTCTTT. Translation gives CASSSAPTGSAEAFF.

This clone was seen a few times. This sequence joins TRBV4-3 and TRBJ1-2; D gene uncertain. V was trimmed by 0 bases and J by 4 bases, leaving 6 bases between them. This CDR3 is 13 amino acids long. Germline CDR1 reads LGHNA; CDR2 reads YSLEER. The CDR3 is CASSQEVGYGYTF. Here the CDR3 DNA reads TGCGCCAGCAGCCAAGAAGTTGGCTATGGCTACACCTTC.

The chain combines TRBV19 with TRBJ2-7; possibly TRBD1 for D (6 bases). This CDR3 comprises 15 residues. Germline CDR1 and CDR2: LNHDA and SQIVND (reference sequence). Trimming cost V 1 base and J 3 bases, with 13 bases left between them. The CDR3 loop reads CASSIATGGDYEQYF. The CDR3 coding sequence is TGTGCCAGTAGTATAGCGACAGGAGGCGACTACGAGCAGTACTTC.

This clone was seen only a few times. J is TRBJ2-7 and V is TRBV7-9; D is unclear. Germline V CDR1 and CDR2: SEHNR, FQNEAQ (reference sequence). This CDR3 has 11 residues. V lost 5 bases, J lost 4 bases, and 6 bases lay in between. CDR3 in amino acids: CASSPGYEQYF. The DNA of the CDR3 is TGTGCCAGCAGCCCCGGTTACGAGCAGTACTTC.

This clone has just a few counts. The chain has TRBV28 and TRBJ1-5; D not resolved. This CDR3 is 14 amino acids long. CDR1 MDHEN and CDR2 SYDVKM come from the germline V gene. The V end was cut by 6 bases, the J end by 4 bases, with 13 bases between. The CDR3 reads CASRRVPGNQPQHF. CDR3 in DNA: TGTGCCAGCAGACGGGTCCCTGGTAATCAGCCCCAGCATTTT.

The chain combines TRBV28 with TRBJ2-2; TRBD1 matches 8 bases. Germline V gene data show CDR1 as MDHEN and CDR2 as SYDVKM. The CDR3 has 16 amino acids. V was pared by 1 base and J by 7 bases, with 8 bases of the junction left unmatched. The CDR3, as DNA: TGTGCCAGCAGTTTATCCTACGCAGGGGGCGGCGGGGAGCTGTTTTTT. Its translation is CASSLSYAGGGGELFF.

This clone occurred a few times. DNA of the CDR3: TGTGCCAGCGGCCCGCCGTACCCGCAAGAGACCCAGTACTTC. The encoded protein is CASGPPYPQETQYF. The chain uses TRBV5-4 and TRBJ2-5; D not certain. The germline CDR1 and CDR2 sequences are SGHNT and YYREEE (reference sequence). Between the trimmed V and J ends, which lost 7 bases and 2 bases, there was a span of 15 bases. CDR3 size: 14 residues.

This chain connects TRBV6-4 to TRBJ1-2; 9 nucleotides line up with TRBD1. V was clipped by 6 bases and J by 5 bases; unmatched bases: 10. The germline V gene encodes CDR1 MRHNA and CDR2 SNTAGT. This CDR3 has 15 residues. Here the CDR3 reads CASSSGTGPSYGYTF. Written as DNA, the CDR3 is TGTGCCAGCAGCTCCGGGACAGGGCCGTCGTATGGCTACACCTTC.

The chain combines TRBV11-2 with TRBJ2-2, with 7 positions matching TRBD2. The germline gives CDR1 SGHAT, CDR2 FQNNGV. This CDR3 is built from 14 residues. V trimming: 6 bases; J trimming: 7 bases; junction bases outside the gene matches: 8. DNA for the CDR3: TGTGCCAGCAGGGGGCGGGGGATAAACGGGGAGCTGTTTTTT. Its protein is CASRGRGINGELFF.

The chain has TRBV7-8 and TRBJ2-7; 9 nucleotides agree with TRBD1. Trimming took 0 bases from V and 6 from J; bases not matched to a gene: 6. Germline V gene data show CDR1 as SGHVS and CDR2 as FQNEAQ. There are 15 residues in the CDR3. The CDR3 reads CASSLAADRGFEQYF. The CDR3 DNA reads TGTGCCAGCAGCTTAGCCGCGGACAGGGGTTTCGAGCAGTACTTC.

This clone came up a few times. The V and J genes are TRBV7-2 and TRBJ2-5; no definite D call. The V end lost 5 bases, the J end lost 7 bases, and 23 bases lay between the germline ends. The CDR3 extends over 16 amino acids. CDR1 and CDR2 from the germline V gene are SGHTA and FQGNSA. The CDR3 nucleotides are TGTGCCAGCAGCACACAGATCCGGGTCTTCGACGGGACCCAGTACTTC. Translation gives CASSTQIRVFDGTQYF.

The sample holds one count of this clone. The chain joins TRBV28 to TRBJ2-7; D gene unclear. The V end lost 5 bases, the J end lost 4 bases, and 9 bases lay between the germline ends. Looked up from germline, CDR1 is MDHEN and CDR2 is SYDVKM. The CDR3 totals 12 residues. CDR3 nucleotides: TGTGCCAGCAGTAAGGGTTCGTACGAGCAGTACTTC. Its protein product is CASSKGSYEQYF.

The gene calls are TRBV10-1 and TRBJ1-3, with 7 bases aligning to TRBD1. The CDR3 spans 13 residues. The junction had 3 bases not matched to a gene; V was cut back by 7 bases and J by 3 bases. The germline gives CDR1 WNHNN, CDR2 SYGVQD (reference sequence). Here the CDR3 reads CASTGQVGNTIYF. The CDR3 DNA reads as TGCGCCAGCACTGGACAGGTTGGAAACACCATATATTTT.

The chain carries TRBV5-1 and TRBJ1-2; D perhaps matches TRBD1 (6 bases). Trimming removed 3 bases at V and 8 bases at J, with 17 bases between. The CDR3 contains 14 residues. Germline V lookup: CDR1 SGHRS, CDR2 YFSETQ. CDR3 residues: CASSSDGQPGGYTF. The CDR3 DNA is TGCGCCAGCAGCTCTGATGGACAGCCGGGGGGCTACACCTTC.

This clone showed up just a few times. The chain combines TRBV9 with TRBJ2-7; D unclear. The CDR3 contains 16 residues. Trimming took off 3 bases at V and 7 bases at J, with 23 bases between the two ends. The germline gives CDR1 SGDLS, CDR2 YYNGEE. CDR3 sequence reads: CASSAAPGKSEGEQYF. The DNA for the CDR3 is TGTGCCAGCAGCGCCGCCCCGGGTAAGAGTGAAGGGGAGCAGTACTTC.

V and J are TRBV12-5 and TRBJ2-5, with D possibly being TRBD2 (6 bases). This CDR3 spans 17 amino acids. Deletions cut 2 bases from V and 3 bases from J, with 19 bases between. Germline assignment: CDR1 LGHNT and CDR2 FRNRAP. The CDR3 DNA reads as TGTGCTAGTGGTTTGACGGTTGGGGGGATGGCAAAAGAGACCCAGTACTTC. Translated: CASGLTVGGMAKETQYF.

The chain joins TRBV6-6 to TRBJ2-7; TRBD1 agrees at 9 bases. V was clipped by 4 bases and J by 3 bases; unmatched bases: 7. The CDR3 runs 15 residues. The germline gives CDR1 MNHNY, CDR2 SVGAGI (reference sequence). CDR3 protein: CASSSPGTGNYEQYF. The CDR3 bases are TGTGCCAGCAGTTCCCCCGGGACAGGGAACTACGAGCAGTACTTC.

This clone was seen a few times. The rearrangement links TRBV6-6 to TRBJ2-1; maybe TRBD1 (6 bases). The CDR3 has 12 amino acids. The V end was cut by 11 bases, the J end by 5 bases, with 13 bases between. Germline V gives CDR1 MNHNY, CDR2 SVGAGI (reference sequence). CDR3 sequence (DNA): TGTGCCTGGGGGCGACAGGACAATGAGCAGTTCTTC. It translates to CAWGRQDNEQFF.

The CDR3 nucleotides are TGTGCCAGCAGCAACTACAGGGGATTGGATAGCAATCAGCCCCAGCATTTT. Amino acids: CASSNYRGLDSNQPQHF. This sequence joins TRBV5-8 and TRBJ1-5, with 7 bases that match TRBD1. The germline V gene encodes CDR1 SGHTS and CDR2 YDEGEE. The CDR3 spans 17 residues. With 4 bases clipped from V and 0 bases from J, the junction kept 10 bases outside the gene matches.

V is TRBV7-9 and J is TRBJ1-4; no reliable D call. Trimming pared 6 bases from V and 8 bases from J, leaving 19 bases between. This CDR3 contains 15 residues. Germline assignment: CDR1 SEHNR and CDR2 FQNEAQ (reference sequence). The CDR3 loop reads CASSSPGHLGEKLFF. The DNA for the CDR3 is TGTGCCAGCAGTTCCCCGGGCCACCTGGGAGAAAAACTGTTTTTT.

This clone has just a few counts. The chain joins TRBV7-9 to TRBJ1-2; TRBD1 might be the D (5 bases). Germline CDR1 and CDR2: SEHNR and FQNEAQ (reference sequence). Trimming left V 3 bases short and J 0 bases short, with 17 bases between. CDR3 length: 17 residues. The chain's CDR3 is CASSFGGGGLSNYGYTF. CDR3 DNA sequence: TGTGCCAGCAGCTTTGGCGGCGGGGGACTTTCTAACTATGGCTACACCTTC.

This clone was recorded a few times. The chain combines TRBV6-1 with TRBJ1-4; 8 positions match TRBD1. With 7 bases clipped from V and 3 bases from J, the junction kept 4 bases outside the gene matches. The CDR3 loop spans 14 amino acids. Looked up from germline, CDR1 is MNHNS and CDR2 is SASEGT. This CDR3 reads CASISDRANEKLFF. The CDR3 bases are TGTGCCAGCATATCGGACAGGGCTAATGAAAAACTGTTTTTT.

This chain uses TRBV2 with TRBJ2-1; TRBD1 matches at 8 bases. Germline trimming cut 6 bases from V and 1 base from J; bases unmatched to any gene: 5. The V gene's germline CDR1 is SNHLY and CDR2 FYNNEI. This CDR3 has 15 amino acids. CDR3 in DNA: TGTGCCAGCAGGCTCCAGGGGGCGTCCTACAATGAGCAGTTCTTC. This translates into CASRLQGASYNEQFF.